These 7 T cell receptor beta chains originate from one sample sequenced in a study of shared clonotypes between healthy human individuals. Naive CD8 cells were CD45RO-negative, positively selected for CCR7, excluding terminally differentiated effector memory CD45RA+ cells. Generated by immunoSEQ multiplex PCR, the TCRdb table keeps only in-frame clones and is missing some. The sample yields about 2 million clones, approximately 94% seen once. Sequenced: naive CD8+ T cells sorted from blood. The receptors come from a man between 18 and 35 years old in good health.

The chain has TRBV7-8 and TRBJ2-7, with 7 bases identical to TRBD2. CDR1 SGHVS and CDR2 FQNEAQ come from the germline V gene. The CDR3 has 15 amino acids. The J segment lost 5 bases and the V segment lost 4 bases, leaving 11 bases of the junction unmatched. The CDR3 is CASSSQVWEGDEQYF. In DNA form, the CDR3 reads TGTGCCAGCAGCTCCCAAGTTTGGGAGGGCGACGAGCAGTACTTC.

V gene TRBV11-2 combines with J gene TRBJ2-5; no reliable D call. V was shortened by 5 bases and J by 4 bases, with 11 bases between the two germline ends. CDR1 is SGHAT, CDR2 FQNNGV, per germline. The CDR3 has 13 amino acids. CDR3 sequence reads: CASSPDEAETQYF. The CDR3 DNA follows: TGTGCCAGCAGCCCGGATGAAGCAGAGACCCAGTACTTC.

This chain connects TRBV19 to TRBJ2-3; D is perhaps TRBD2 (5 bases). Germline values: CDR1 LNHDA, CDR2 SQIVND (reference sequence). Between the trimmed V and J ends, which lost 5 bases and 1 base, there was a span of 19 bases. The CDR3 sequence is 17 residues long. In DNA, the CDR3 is TGTGCCAGTAGTGTCACCCCGGGGATGTGGGGCACAGATACGCAGTATTTT. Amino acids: CASSVTPGMWGTDTQYF.

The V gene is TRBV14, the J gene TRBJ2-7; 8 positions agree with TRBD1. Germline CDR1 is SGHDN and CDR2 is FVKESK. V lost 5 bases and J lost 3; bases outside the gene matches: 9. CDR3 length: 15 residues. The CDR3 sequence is CASSAQGEGDYEQYF. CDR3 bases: TGTGCCAGCAGCGCACAGGGGGAAGGGGACTACGAGCAGTACTTC.

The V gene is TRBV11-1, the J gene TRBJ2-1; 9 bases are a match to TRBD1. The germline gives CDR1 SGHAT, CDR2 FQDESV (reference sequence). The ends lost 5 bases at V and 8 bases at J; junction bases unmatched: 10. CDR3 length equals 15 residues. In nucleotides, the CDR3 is TGTGCCAGCAGCCCTCGGGACAGGGTTATGGATGAGCAGTTCTTC. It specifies CASSPRDRVMDEQFF.

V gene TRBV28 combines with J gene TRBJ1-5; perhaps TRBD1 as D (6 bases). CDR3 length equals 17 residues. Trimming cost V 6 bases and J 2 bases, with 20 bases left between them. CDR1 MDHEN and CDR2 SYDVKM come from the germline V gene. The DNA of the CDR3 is TGTGCCAGCAGCGCCCCCCCGACAGGAATAGGCAATCAGCCCCAGCATTTT. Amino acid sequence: CASSAPPTGIGNQPQHF.

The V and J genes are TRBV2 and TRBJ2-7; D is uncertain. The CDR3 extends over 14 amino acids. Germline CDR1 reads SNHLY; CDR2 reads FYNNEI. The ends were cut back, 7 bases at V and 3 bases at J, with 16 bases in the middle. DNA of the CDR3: TGTGCCAGCATGCCGACAAGGATAAACTACGAGCAGTACTTC. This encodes CASMPTRINYEQYF.